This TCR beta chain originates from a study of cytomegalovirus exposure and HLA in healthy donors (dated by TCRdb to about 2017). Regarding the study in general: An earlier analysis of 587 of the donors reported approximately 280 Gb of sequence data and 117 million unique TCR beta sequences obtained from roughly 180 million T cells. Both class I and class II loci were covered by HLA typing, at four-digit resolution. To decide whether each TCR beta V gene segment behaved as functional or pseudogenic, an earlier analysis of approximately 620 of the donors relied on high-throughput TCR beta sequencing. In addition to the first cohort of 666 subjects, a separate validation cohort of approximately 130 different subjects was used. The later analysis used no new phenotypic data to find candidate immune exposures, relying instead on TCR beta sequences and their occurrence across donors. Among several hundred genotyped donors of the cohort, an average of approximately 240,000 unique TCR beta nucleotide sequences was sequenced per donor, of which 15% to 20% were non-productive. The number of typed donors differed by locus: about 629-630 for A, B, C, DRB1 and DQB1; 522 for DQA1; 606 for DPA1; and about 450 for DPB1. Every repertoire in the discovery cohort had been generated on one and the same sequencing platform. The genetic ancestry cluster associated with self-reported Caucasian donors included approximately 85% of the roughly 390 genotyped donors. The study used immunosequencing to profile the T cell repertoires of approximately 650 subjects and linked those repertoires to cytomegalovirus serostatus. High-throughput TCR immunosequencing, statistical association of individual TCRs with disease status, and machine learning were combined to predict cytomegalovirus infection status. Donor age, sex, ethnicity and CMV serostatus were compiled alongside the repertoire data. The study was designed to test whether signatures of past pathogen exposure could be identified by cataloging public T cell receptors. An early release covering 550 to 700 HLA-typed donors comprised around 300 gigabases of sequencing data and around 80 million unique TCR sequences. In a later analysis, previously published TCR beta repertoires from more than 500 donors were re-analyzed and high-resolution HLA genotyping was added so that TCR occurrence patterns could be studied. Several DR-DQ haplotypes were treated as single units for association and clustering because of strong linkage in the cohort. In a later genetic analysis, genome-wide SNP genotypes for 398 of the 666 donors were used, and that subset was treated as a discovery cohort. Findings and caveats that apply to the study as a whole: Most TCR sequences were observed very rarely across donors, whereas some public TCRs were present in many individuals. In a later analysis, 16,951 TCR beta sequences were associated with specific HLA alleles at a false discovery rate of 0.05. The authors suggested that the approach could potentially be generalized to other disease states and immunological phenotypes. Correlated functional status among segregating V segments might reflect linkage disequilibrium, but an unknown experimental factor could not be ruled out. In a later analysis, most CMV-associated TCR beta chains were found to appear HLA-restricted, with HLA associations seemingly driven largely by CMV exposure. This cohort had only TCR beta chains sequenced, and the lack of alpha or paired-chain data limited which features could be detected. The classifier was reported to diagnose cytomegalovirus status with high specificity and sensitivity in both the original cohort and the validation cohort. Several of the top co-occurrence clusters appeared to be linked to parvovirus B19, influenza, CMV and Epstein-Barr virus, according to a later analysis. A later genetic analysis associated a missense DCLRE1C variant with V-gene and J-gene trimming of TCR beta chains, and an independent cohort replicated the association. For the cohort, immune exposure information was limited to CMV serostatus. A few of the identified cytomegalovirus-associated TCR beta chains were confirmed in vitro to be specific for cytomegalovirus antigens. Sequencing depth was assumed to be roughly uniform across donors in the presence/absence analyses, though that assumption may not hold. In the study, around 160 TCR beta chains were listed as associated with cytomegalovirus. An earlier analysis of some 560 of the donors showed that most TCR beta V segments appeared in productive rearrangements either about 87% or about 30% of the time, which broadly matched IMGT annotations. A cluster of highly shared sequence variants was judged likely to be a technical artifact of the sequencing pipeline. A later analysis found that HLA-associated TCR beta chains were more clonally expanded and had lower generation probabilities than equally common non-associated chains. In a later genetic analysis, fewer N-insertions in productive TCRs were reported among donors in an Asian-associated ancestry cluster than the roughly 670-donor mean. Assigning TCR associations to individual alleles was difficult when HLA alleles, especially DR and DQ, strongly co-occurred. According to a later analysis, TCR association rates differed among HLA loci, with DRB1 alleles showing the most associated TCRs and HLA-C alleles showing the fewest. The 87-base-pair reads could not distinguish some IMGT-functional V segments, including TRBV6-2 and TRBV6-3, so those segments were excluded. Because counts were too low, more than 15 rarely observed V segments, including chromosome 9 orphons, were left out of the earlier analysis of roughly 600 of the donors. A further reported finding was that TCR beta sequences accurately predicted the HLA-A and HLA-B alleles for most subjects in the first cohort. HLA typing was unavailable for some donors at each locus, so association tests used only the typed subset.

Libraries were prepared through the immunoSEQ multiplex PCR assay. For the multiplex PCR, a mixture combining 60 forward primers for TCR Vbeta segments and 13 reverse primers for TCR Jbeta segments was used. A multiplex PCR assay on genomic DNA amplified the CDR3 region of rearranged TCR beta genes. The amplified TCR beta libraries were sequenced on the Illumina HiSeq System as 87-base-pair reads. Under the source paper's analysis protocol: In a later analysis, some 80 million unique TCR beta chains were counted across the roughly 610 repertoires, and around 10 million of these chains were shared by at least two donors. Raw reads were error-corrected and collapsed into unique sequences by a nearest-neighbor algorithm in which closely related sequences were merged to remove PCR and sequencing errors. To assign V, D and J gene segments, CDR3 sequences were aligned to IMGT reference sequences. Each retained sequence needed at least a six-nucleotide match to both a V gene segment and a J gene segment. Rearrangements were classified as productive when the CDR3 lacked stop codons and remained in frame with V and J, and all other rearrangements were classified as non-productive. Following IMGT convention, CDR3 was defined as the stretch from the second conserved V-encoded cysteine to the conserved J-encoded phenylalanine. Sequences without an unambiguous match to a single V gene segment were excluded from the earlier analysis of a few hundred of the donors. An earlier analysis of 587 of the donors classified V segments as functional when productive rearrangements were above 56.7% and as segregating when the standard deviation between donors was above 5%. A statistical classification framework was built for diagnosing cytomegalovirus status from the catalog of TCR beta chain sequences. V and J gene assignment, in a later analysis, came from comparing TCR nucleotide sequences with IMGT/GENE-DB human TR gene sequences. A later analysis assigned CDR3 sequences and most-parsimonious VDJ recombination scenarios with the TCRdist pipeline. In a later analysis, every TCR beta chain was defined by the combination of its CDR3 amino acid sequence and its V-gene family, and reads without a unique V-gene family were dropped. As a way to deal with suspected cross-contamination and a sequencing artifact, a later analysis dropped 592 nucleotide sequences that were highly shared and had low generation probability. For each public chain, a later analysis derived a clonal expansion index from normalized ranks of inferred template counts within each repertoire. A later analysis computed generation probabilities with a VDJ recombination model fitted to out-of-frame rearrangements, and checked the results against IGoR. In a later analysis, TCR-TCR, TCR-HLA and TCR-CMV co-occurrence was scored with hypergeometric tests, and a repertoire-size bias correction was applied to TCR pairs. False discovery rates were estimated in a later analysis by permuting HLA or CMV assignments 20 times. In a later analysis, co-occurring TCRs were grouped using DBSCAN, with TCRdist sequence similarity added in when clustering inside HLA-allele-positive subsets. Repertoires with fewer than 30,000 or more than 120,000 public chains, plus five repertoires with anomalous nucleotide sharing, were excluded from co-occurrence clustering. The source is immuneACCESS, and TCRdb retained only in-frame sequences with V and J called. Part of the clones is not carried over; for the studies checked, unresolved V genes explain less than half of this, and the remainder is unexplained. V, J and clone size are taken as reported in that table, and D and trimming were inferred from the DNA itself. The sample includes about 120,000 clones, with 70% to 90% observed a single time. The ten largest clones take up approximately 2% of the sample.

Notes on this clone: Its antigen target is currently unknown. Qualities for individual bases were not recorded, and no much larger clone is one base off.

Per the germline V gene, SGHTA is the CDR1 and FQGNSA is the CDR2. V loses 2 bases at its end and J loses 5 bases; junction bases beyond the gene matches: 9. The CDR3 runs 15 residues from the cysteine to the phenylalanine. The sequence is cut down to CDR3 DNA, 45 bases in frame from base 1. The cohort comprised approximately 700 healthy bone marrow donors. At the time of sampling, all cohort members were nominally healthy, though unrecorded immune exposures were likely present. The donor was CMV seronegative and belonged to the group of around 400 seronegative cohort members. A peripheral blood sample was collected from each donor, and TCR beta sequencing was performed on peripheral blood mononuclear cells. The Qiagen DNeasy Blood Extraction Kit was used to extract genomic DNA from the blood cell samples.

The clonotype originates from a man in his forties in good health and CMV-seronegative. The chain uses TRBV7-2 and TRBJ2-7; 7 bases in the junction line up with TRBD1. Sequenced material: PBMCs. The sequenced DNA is TGTGCCAGCAGCTTAAGGGGACAGCCCAAGAACGAGCAGTACTTC. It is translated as CASSLRGQPKNEQYF.